A single sample gave rise to the 14 T cell receptor beta chains below, sequenced in a study of blood T cell repertoires in COVID-19. Using immunoSEQ multiplex PCR, the repertoire was profiled, and TCRdb retains in-frame clones only, with some absent. The sample lists approximately 120,000 clones; roughly 82% were seen once. Sequencing was done on a sample of peripheral blood. The receptors derive from a human donor in a cohort sampled during active COVID-19.

The genes are TRBV28 and TRBJ2-1; 7 bases are a match to TRBD1. CDR1 and CDR2 from the germline V gene are MDHEN and SYDVKM. The ends lost 4 bases at V and 6 bases at J; junction bases unmatched: 6. This CDR3 spans 14 amino acids. CDR3 nucleotides: TGTGCCAGCAGTTCCACAGGGGAAGGCAATGAGCAGTTCTTC. It is translated as CASSSTGEGNEQFF.

The CDR3 here is CASSFTTGFKGAEQYF. For the CDR3, the DNA is TGTGCCAGCAGCTTTACGACAGGGTTTAAGGGCGCCGAGCAGTACTTC. The chain links TRBV7-9 to TRBJ2-7, with 7 bases matching TRBD1. V shed 3 bases and J 6 bases; nucleotides not matched to a gene: 14. Germline V gene data show CDR1 as SEHNR and CDR2 as FQNEAQ (reference sequence). There are 16 residues in the CDR3.

This clone was found a few times. The CDR3 loop reads CASNPGDRVYEQYF. CDR3 sequence (DNA): TGTGCCAGCAACCCAGGGGACAGGGTCTACGAGCAGTACTTC. The rearrangement joins TRBV27 to TRBJ2-7, with 9 bases fitting TRBD1. Losses at the gene ends were 7 bases for V and 3 bases for J; bases not matched to a gene: 7. This CDR3 is 14 amino acids long. The V gene's germline CDR1 is MNHEY and CDR2 SMNVEV (reference sequence).

The chain recombines TRBV5-1 with TRBJ1-4; a weak D match, TRBD1 (6 bases). The germline gives CDR1 SGHRS, CDR2 YFSETQ. The CDR3 sequence is 14 residues long. Trimming shortened V by 4 bases and J by 4 bases, and 11 bases separated the two germline ends. As DNA, the CDR3 is TGCGCCAGCAGCCGCGGACAGCTTAATGAAAAACTGTTTTTT. Translated: CASSRGQLNEKLFF. The entire variable domain, with the rest obtained from reference TRBV5-1 and TRBJ1-4, is as follows: KAGVTQTPRYLIKTRGQQVTLSCSPISGHRSVSWYQQTPGQGLQFLFEYFSETQRNKGNFPGRFSGRQFSNSRSEMNVSTLELGDSALYLCASSRGQLNEKLFFGSGTQLSVL.

This chain uses TRBV2 with TRBJ1-1; 7 bases match TRBD1. Looked up from germline, CDR1 is SNHLY and CDR2 is FYNNEI. J was trimmed by 4 bases and V by 5 bases; bases with no gene match: 16. This CDR3 region has 17 residues. CDR3: CASSRRTGVTLGTEAFF. The CDR3 DNA is TGTGCCAGCAGTCGTAGAACAGGGGTAACGTTAGGCACTGAAGCTTTCTTT.

The chain carries TRBV7-8 and TRBJ2-3; 11 nucleotides agree with TRBD2. The CDR3 sequence is 15 residues long. Germline V CDR1 and CDR2: SGHVS, FQNEAQ. V was clipped by 7 bases and J by 5 bases; unmatched bases: 8. The CDR3 DNA follows: TGTGCCAGCAACCCCTTAGCGGGAGGGTTAGATACGCAGTATTTT. Its translation: CASNPLAGGLDTQYF.

This chain joins TRBV9 and TRBJ2-2, with D possibly TRBD1 on 5 matching bases. This CDR3 region has 14 residues. Germline V CDR1 and CDR2: SGDLS, YYNGEE. V lost 1 base, J lost 3 bases, and 7 bases lay in between. CDR3 DNA sequence: TGTGCCAGCAGCGTAAGGGGCGACACCGGGGAGCTGTTTTTT. Amino acids: CASSVRGDTGELFF. The variable domain in full, with the rest retrieved from reference TRBV9 and TRBJ2-2, is DSGVTQTPKHLITATGQRVTLRCSPRSGDLSVYWYQQSLDQGLQFLIQYYNGEERAKGNILERFSAQQFPDLHSELNLSSLELGDSALYFCASSVRGDTGELFFGEGSRLTVL.

The genes are TRBV7-9 and TRBJ1-5; D is undetermined. This CDR3 contains 14 residues. Trimming removed 5 bases from V and 1 base from J, with 9 bases in between. CDR1 is SEHNR and CDR2 is FQNEAQ in the germline V gene (reference sequence). CDR3: CASSRGGSNQPQHF. The CDR3 region has the DNA TGTGCCAGCAGCCGGGGAGGGAGCAATCAGCCCCAGCATTTT.

The chain uses TRBV9 and TRBJ2-7; 8 nucleotides agree with TRBD1. V lost 2 bases to trimming and J lost 2 bases; unmatched junction nucleotides: 6. Per the germline V gene, CDR1 is SGDLS and CDR2 is YYNGEE. The CDR3 totals 15 residues. The CDR3 DNA follows: TGTGCCAGCAGCGTCGGGACAGGCGGCCCCTACGAGCAGTACTTC. Protein: CASSVGTGGPYEQYF.

The rearrangement joins TRBV28 to TRBJ1-1, with TRBD1 matching 7 bases. Germline loops: CDR1 MDHEN, CDR2 SYDVKM. CDR3 size: 13 residues. V trimming: 7 bases; J trimming: 5 bases; junction bases outside the gene matches: 7. The CDR3 nucleotides read TGTGCCAGCACCGCCAGGGGGGTAACTGAAGCTTTCTTT. It codes for CASTARGVTEAFF.

CDR3 sequence: CASSEYSRTGTYEQYF. CDR3 nucleotides: TGTGCCAGCAGTGAATATTCACGGACAGGCACCTACGAGCAGTACTTC. The chain carries TRBV25-1 and TRBJ2-7; 7 bases line up with TRBD1. Germline V gene sequence: CDR1 MGHDK, CDR2 SYGVNS. CDR3 length: 16 residues. The trim removed 0 bases at V and 2 bases at J, leaving 7 bases unmatched.

The V and J genes are TRBV7-8 and TRBJ2-5; possible D gene TRBD1, 6 bases. CDR1 SGHVS and CDR2 FQNEAQ come from the germline V gene. The ends were cut back, 5 bases at V and 2 bases at J, with 9 bases in the middle. CDR3 length: 13 residues. CDR3 sequence (DNA): TGTGCCAGCAGCCGGGACACTCAAGAGACCCAGTACTTC. Translation: CASSRDTQETQYF.

The chain carries TRBV15 and TRBJ1-1, with unresolved D. Germline CDR1 and CDR2: LNHNV and YYDKDF (reference sequence). This CDR3 has 13 residues. V lost 1 base and J 1 base, leaving 4 bases between the germline ends. The CDR3 nucleotides are TGTGCCACCAGCAGAGGACAGAACACTGAAGCTTTCTTT. Translating it yields CATSRGQNTEAFF.

This clone showed up just once. V gene TRBV19 combines with J gene TRBJ2-3, with 9 bases matching TRBD2. The CDR3 covers 15 residues. Germline CDR1 reads LNHDA; CDR2 reads SQIVND (reference sequence). V gave up 6 bases and J gave up 4 bases; unmatched junction bases: 8. The CDR3, as DNA: TGTGCCAGTAGCCGTAGCGGGAGTCCCCCAGATACGCAGTATTTT. It is translated as CASSRSGSPPDTQYF.